This TCR beta chain derives from a study of beta chain features in type 1 diabetes (dated by TCRdb to 2017 to 2018). Background for the entire study: Patients and healthy donors did not differ in mean age, gender distribution, total cell number or subset yield. A total of just under 110,000,000 sorted cells were examined across all samples, and RNA yield correlated strongly with the number of cells per subset. In the study, TCRB repertoires of sorted circulating CD4+ T cell subsets from recently diagnosed type 1 diabetes patients were compared with those of matched healthy donors. Naive and central memory subsets were obtained from all 30 or so donors, but regulatory and stem cell-like memory subsets were isolated from only 8 patients and about eight healthy donors.

V is reduced by 0 bases and J by 1 base, leaving a spacing of 7 bases between them. Reading from cysteine to phenylalanine, the CDR3 counts 15 amino acids. Of all the DNA, just the CDR3 is kept, 45 bases in frame from base 1. From a lookup of the germline V gene (reference sequence), CDR1 and CDR2 are SEHNR and FQNEAQ. From each donor, a single peripheral blood sample of approximately 0.11 L on average was drawn into heparinised tubes. A BD FACSAria II and a panel including CD45RO, CCR7, CD25, CD127, CD95 and CD27 were used to sort naive, central memory, regulatory and stem cell-like memory CD4+ T cells. All sorted populations exceeded 95% purity. PBMCs were isolated immediately by Lymphoprep density gradient centrifugation and stained directly without culture. So that batch effects would be minimized, each experiment stained and sorted samples in pairs, pairing one healthy donor with one patient.

The entire amount of isolated RNA was reverse transcribed using the High Capacity cDNA Reverse Transcription Kit, so the sequenced TCRB transcripts were expressed ones. Deep immunoSEQ sequencing was performed on naive, central memory and regulatory T cell samples, with an average of roughly 3.5 million total reads per sample. Sorted cells were lysed in RLT buffer and RNA was extracted with DNase-treated RNeasy Micro or Mini kits, depending on cell number. Each cell subset was processed separately to prevent cross-contamination, with patient and healthy donor samples processed together. The immunoSEQ multiplex PCR was used to amplify TCRB sequences from cDNA, generating 87-bp fragments that spanned the CDR3 region. Sequencing of the amplicons was performed on the Illumina HiSeq platform. Per the source publication's procedure: Synthetic template baselines were used to correct PCR bias computationally, reads within Hamming distance 2 were collapsed, and singletons that could not be merged were discarded. Reads were aligned against IMGT so that V, D and J genes, CDR3 length and insertions or deletions at six rearrangement sites could be assigned. Within each subset, clonotype counts were normalized to the number of sorted cells before true diversity and Gini coefficients were calculated with the tcR R package. Repertoire sharing was quantified using the overlap coefficient calculated on TCRB nucleotide sequences. The table comes from immuneACCESS by way of TCRdb, which keeps in-frame sequences with V and J called. Part of the clones is missing from these tables; in studies checked, under half for an unresolved V gene and the rest for unknown reasons. V, J and clone size derive from that table, while D and trimming were established from the DNA sequence. Here the sample has roughly 170,000 clones; 10% to 15% occur a single time. 0.55% to 0.8% of the sample is taken by the ten largest.

This clone was recorded a few times. Which antigen it targets is not known. No base quality information exists; no much larger clone differs at one position. Results the study describes overall, beyond this receptor: Fewer insertions and more nucleotide deletions at VDJ recombination sites were observed in patients with type 1 diabetes, implying thymic rearrangement abnormalities. PCR may preferentially amplify shorter templates, but because patient and control samples were amplified and corrected together, any resulting skew would affect both groups equally. Because cDNA was sequenced instead of genomic DNA, activated cells with high expression could be over-represented, although the groups did not differ in activation or CD3 levels. In all four CD4+ subsets, TCRB CDR3 length was moderately but significantly shorter in type 1 diabetes patients. Naive, central memory and regulatory TCRB repertoires appeared to be more similar among patients than among healthy donors. Because small numbers of individuals were included in the HLA sub-analyses, any influence of HLA type on TCRB rearrangement was left unresolved.

This clonotype was obtained from a woman younger than 35 in good health. The sequenced sample consisted of central memory CD4+ T cells from blood. Here the chain combines TRBV7-9 and TRBJ1-3; TRBD1 is perhaps the D gene, given 6 matching bases. The CDR3 region has the sequence CASSLATGSGNTIYF. The nucleotides read TGTGCCAGCAGCTTAGCGACAGGTTCTGGAAACACCATATATTTT.